What follows is one T cell receptor beta chain and its context. Its target is not known. This sample is part of a study of human T cells and chemical hapten exposure. As handled by the study authors: Between roughly 20,000 and 690,600 TCRs appeared in each sample, and the median stood at around 92,000. TCRdb redid the calling of the RACE reads with MiXCR, one entry per CDR3 protein. The V and J calls come from TCRdb's annotation, not from the publication. The top ten clones hold around 5.5% of a sample with roughly 46,000 distinct CDR3 sequences, almost 4.5% of them seen once. The time point denotes: healthy volunteer bleed at 2 weeks. The authors extracted total RNA from unfractionated whole blood. Study outcomes and limitations: Sensitization with DPC brought no change to TCRs above 1 in 1000 in frequency.

Trimming pared 3 bases from V and 2 bases from J, leaving 14 bases between. CDR3 size: 15 residues. The sequencing input was whole blood. The chain carries TRBV12-3 or TRBV12-4 and TRBJ2-7; perhaps TRBD2 as D (6 bases). This TCR came from a human donor in good health. Some clones in this sample may be carry-over from other donors' samples. The CDR3 spells CASSFGRRDPYEQYF. DNA of the CDR3: TGTGCCAGCAGTTTTGGGAGGCGGGATCCCTACGAGCAGTACTTC.